This T cell receptor beta chain was recovered during a study of T cell responses to AZD1222 COVID-19 vaccine. Study-wide findings and caveats: Only six people who got AZD1222 tested seropositive at baseline.

TCRdb's copy holds only in-frame clones and misses some; the assay was immunoSEQ multiplex PCR. The data contain approximately 150,000 clones, around 91% of them singletons. As regards this clone: No antigen is known for it.

The V end lost 5 bases, the J end lost 5 bases, and 13 bases lay between the germline ends. The CDR3 covers 13 residues. V and J are TRBV12-3 or TRBV12-4 and TRBJ2-7; tentatively, D is TRBD2 (5 bases). This clonotype originated in an adult in good health. The source material was peripheral blood, sampled on day 0 of AZD1222 vaccination. The CDR3 here is CASSPDFINEQYF. CDR3 sequence (DNA): TGTGCCAGCAGTCCGGACTTTATCAACGAGCAGTACTTC.